Presented here are 24 T cell receptor beta chains from one specimen sequenced in a study of cytomegalovirus exposure and HLA in healthy donors listed by TCRdb under 2017. Library method: the immunoSEQ multiplex PCR assay. The multiplex PCR relied on a mix of 60 forward primers for TCR Vbeta segments and 13 reverse primers for TCR Jbeta segments. In TCRdb, the immuneACCESS table is reduced to in-frame sequences with V and J assigned. These tables do not hold every clone; where another copy was compared, an unresolved V gene accounts for under half, and the others remain unexplained. This sample comprises 120,000 to 150,000 clones, around 80% of them detected only once. The ten largest make up 2% to 2.5% of the sample. Sequenced input: PBMCs. The receptors originated from a man aged 25 to 45 in good health and CMV-seronegative.

The rearrangement links TRBV23-1 to TRBJ2-5; 10 bases map to TRBD2. TRBV23-1 is an open reading frame whose function is uncertain. The length of the CDR3 is 17 residues. V dropped 0 bases and J dropped 5; count of bases not matched to a gene: 9. The CDR3 DNA reads TGCGCCAGCAGTCAATCAACTAGCGGGGCGGATTGGGAGACCCAGTACTTC. This gives the protein CASSQSTSGADWETQYF.

This rearrangement joins TRBV7-9 to TRBJ1-3, with D possibly matching TRBD1 (5 bases). The CDR3 is made up of 16 amino acids. Germline CDR1 and CDR2: SEHNR and FQNEAQ (reference sequence). The ends were cut back, 0 bases at V and 5 bases at J, with 14 bases in the middle. Written as DNA, the CDR3 is TGTGCCAGCAGCTTAGCTTATAGGGGTGGAAGAAACACCATATATTTT. Amino acids: CASSLAYRGGRNTIYF.

This clone has just a few counts. The chain joins TRBV5-4 to TRBJ2-7, with 9 bases fitting TRBD1. This CDR3 is built from 14 residues. Germline V CDR1 and CDR2: SGHNT, YYREEE (reference sequence). The ends lost 1 base at V and 4 bases at J; junction bases unmatched: 3. CDR3 region: CASSLPGQGYEQYF. CDR3 bases: TGTGCCAGCAGCTTGCCGGGACAGGGTTACGAGCAGTACTTC.

This rearrangement joins TRBV13 to TRBJ2-1; 13 positions agree with TRBD2. Trimming removed 5 bases from V and 4 bases from J; junction bases left unmatched: 11. The CDR3 is 18 amino acids. Germline CDR1 and CDR2: PRHDT and FYEKMQ (reference sequence). This chain's CDR3 is CASSPTDGTSGDYNEQFF. The CDR3 nucleotides read TGTGCCAGCAGCCCCACGGATGGGACTAGCGGGGATTACAATGAGCAGTTCTTC.

The chain carries TRBV30 and TRBJ1-5, with D maybe TRBD1 (5 bases). Germline CDR1 is GTSNPN and CDR2 is SVGIG (reference sequence). The V gene lost 1 base and the J gene lost 7 bases, with 11 bases spanning the gap. The CDR3 contains 13 residues. The CDR3 loop is CAWSEGLGQPQHF. The DNA for the CDR3 is TGTGCCTGGAGTGAGGGGTTGGGACAGCCCCAGCATTTT.

V usage is TRBV15 and J usage is TRBJ2-4, with D hard to call. Per the germline V gene, CDR1 is LNHNV and CDR2 is YYDKDF (reference sequence). This CDR3 region has 17 residues. The V end was cut by 0 bases, the J end by 0 bases, with 12 bases between. CDR3 DNA: TGTGCCACCAGCAGAGATCTGGCTGGCCTAGCCAAAAACATTCAGTACTTC. Its translation is CATSRDLAGLAKNIQYF.

The V and J genes are TRBV27 and TRBJ2-3, with D tentatively TRBD2 (5 bases). Germline V gene sequence: CDR1 MNHEY, CDR2 SMNVEV (reference sequence). The CDR3 spans 13 residues. The germline V and J ends were trimmed by 6 bases and 1 base, with 8 bases remaining between them. As DNA, the CDR3 is TGTGCCAGCAGGTCGAGGGGCACAGATACGCAGTATTTT. Translation: CASRSRGTDTQYF.

The chain combines TRBV14 with TRBJ2-7; tentatively, D is TRBD1 (6 bases). Germline CDR1 SGHDN, CDR2 FVKESK. This CDR3 spans 13 amino acids. V lost 0 bases to trimming and J lost 10 bases, with 13 bases between them. The CDR3 DNA is TGTGCCAGCAGCCAAGACAGGGGTCGGAATCAGTACTTC. Its protein product is CASSQDRGRNQYF.

This clone occurred a few times. The chain has TRBV6-1 and TRBJ2-7, with D maybe TRBD2 (5 bases). Trimming stripped 3 bases from V and 6 bases from J, with 12 bases between. CDR1 and CDR2 from the germline V gene are MNHNS and SASEGT. The CDR3 loop spans 13 amino acids. CDR3 bases: TGTGCCAGCAGTGAGTCGGGTACTAGCGAGCAGTACTTC. Its translation is CASSESGTSEQYF.

The CDR3 region has the DNA TGTGCCACCAGCAGATTGTTTGGGACAGTGGATGAGCAGTTCTTC. Amino acids: CATSRLFGTVDEQFF. V is TRBV15 and J is TRBJ2-1; 7 bases agree with TRBD1. After removal of 2 bases from V and 8 bases from J, the junction contained 9 bases not matched to a gene. This CDR3 is built from 15 residues. Germline V CDR1 and CDR2: LNHNV, YYDKDF (reference sequence). The complete variable domain, with remaining parts taken from reference TRBV15 and TRBJ2-1, reads DAMVIQNPRYQVTQFGKPVTLSCSQTLNHNVMYWYQQKSSQAPKLLFHYYDKDFNNEADTPDNFQSRRPNTSFCFLDIRSPGLGDTAMYLCATSRLFGTVDEQFFGPGTRLTVL.

The V call is TRBV7-9, the J call TRBJ1-1; no clear D gene. With 5 bases removed from V and 6 bases from J, the gap between germline ends came to 13 bases. The CDR3 is 13 residues long. Germline V lookup: CDR1 SEHNR, CDR2 FQNEAQ (reference sequence). The CDR3 reads CASSGFEGSEAFF. The CDR3 DNA is TGTGCCAGCAGCGGGTTCGAGGGTTCTGAAGCTTTCTTT.

The rearrangement links TRBV15 to TRBJ2-1, with 12 bases aligning to TRBD2. The CDR3 contains 19 residues. Trimming at V came to 0 bases and at J to 2 bases, leaving 8 bases not matched to a gene. The V gene's germline CDR1 is LNHNV and CDR2 YYDKDF (reference sequence). CDR3 sequence reads: CATSRDGTSGQGPYNEQFF. The CDR3 DNA reads TGTGCCACCAGCAGAGACGGGACTAGCGGGCAGGGCCCCTACAATGAGCAGTTCTTC. The whole variable domain, filled in from reference TRBV15 and TRBJ2-1, reads DAMVIQNPRYQVTQFGKPVTLSCSQTLNHNVMYWYQQKSSQAPKLLFHYYDKDFNNEADTPDNFQSRRPNTSFCFLDIRSPGLGDTAMYLCATSRDGTSGQGPYNEQFFGPGTRLTVL.

The rearrangement uses TRBV25-1 and TRBJ2-7, with 14 bases fitting TRBD2. Germline V CDR1 and CDR2: MGHDK, SYGVNS. V lost 6 bases and J lost 1; bases outside the gene matches: 8. This CDR3 spans 17 amino acids. The CDR3 here is CASSRPGLAGGSYEQYF. In nucleotides, the CDR3 is TGTGCCAGCAGCCGGCCAGGACTAGCGGGGGGTTCCTACGAGCAGTACTTC.

The rearrangement uses TRBV7-6 and TRBJ2-3, with 8 bases aligning to TRBD2. Per germline, CDR1 SGHVS and CDR2 FNYEAQ. V lost 5 bases and J lost 3; bases outside the gene matches: 4. This CDR3 region has 14 residues. CDR3 DNA sequence: TGTGCCAGCAGCCAAGCGGGAGTTACAGATACGCAGTATTTT. Its protein is CASSQAGVTDTQYF.

The V call is TRBV6-6, the J call TRBJ2-7; D is unclear. Germline V gene sequence: CDR1 MNHNY, CDR2 SVGAGI (reference sequence). Between the trimmed V and J ends, which lost 6 bases and 2 bases, there was a span of 17 bases. The CDR3 covers 15 residues. In DNA form, the CDR3 reads TGTGCCAGCAGACCCCCAGGTACCCGCACCTACGAGCAGTACTTC. Protein: CASRPPGTRTYEQYF.

The V call is TRBV7-9, the J call TRBJ2-7; 8 bases are a match to TRBD2. Trimming took 5 bases from V and 2 from J; bases not matched to a gene: 5. Germline CDR1 is SEHNR and CDR2 is FQNEAQ (reference sequence). The length of the CDR3 is 14 residues. The CDR3 sequence is CASSVSGATYEQYF. DNA for the CDR3: TGTGCCAGCAGCGTTAGCGGGGCTACCTACGAGCAGTACTTC. The full variable domain, completed using reference TRBV7-9 and TRBJ2-7, is DTGVSQNPRHKITKRGQNVTFRCDPISEHNRLYWYRQTLGQGPEFLTYFQNEAQLEKSRLLSDRFSAERPKGSFSTLEIQRTEQGDSAMYLCASSVSGATYEQYFGPGTRLTVT.

V and J are TRBV9 and TRBJ2-7, with 9 positions matching TRBD2. V was clipped by 0 bases and J by 2 bases; unmatched bases: 6. This CDR3 spans 16 amino acids. Germline assignment: CDR1 SGDLS and CDR2 YYNGEE. The CDR3 here is CASSVGASGVPYEQYF. The CDR3 nucleotides are TGTGCCAGCAGCGTAGGGGCTAGCGGGGTACCCTACGAGCAGTACTTC.

This clone was seen just once. This chain connects TRBV11-2 to TRBJ2-5; 14 nucleotides match TRBD2. V was clipped by 1 base and J by 2 bases; unmatched bases: 6. Germline CDR1 is SGHAT and CDR2 is FQNNGV. This CDR3 is built from 18 residues. The CDR3 loop is CASSLGPGLAGVQETQYF. In nucleotides, the CDR3 is TGTGCCAGCAGCTTAGGACCGGGACTAGCGGGGGTACAAGAGACCCAGTACTTC. The entire variable domain, with the rest obtained from reference TRBV11-2 and TRBJ2-5, is as follows: EAGVAQSPRYKIIEKRQSVAFWCNPISGHATLYWYQQILGQGPKLLIQFQNNGVVDDSQLPKDRFSAERLKGVDSTLKIQPAKLEDSAVYLCASSLGPGLAGVQETQYFGPGTRLLVL.

V usage is TRBV7-8 and J usage is TRBJ2-7; 9 nucleotides match TRBD1. CDR1 and CDR2 (germline): SGHVS, FQNEAQ. J was trimmed by 5 bases and V by 5 bases; bases with no gene match: 13. This CDR3 has 16 residues. The DNA for the CDR3 is TGTGCCAGCAGCCTCGGGACAGGGCCCCTCTCAGACGAGCAGTACTTC. The encoded protein is CASSLGTGPLSDEQYF.

This clone came up once. V is TRBV19 and J is TRBJ1-1, with 7 bases identical to TRBD1. CDR1 is LNHDA, CDR2 SQIVND, per germline (reference sequence). The V gene end was trimmed by 1 base and the J gene end by 1 base; junction bases not matched to a gene: 12. This CDR3 region has 18 residues. The CDR3 bases are TGTGCCAGTAGTATAGGGAGGAGCGCTAGGACAGGGAACACTGAAGCTTTCTTT. Protein: CASSIGRSARTGNTEAFF. Complete variable domain (other parts from reference TRBV19 and TRBJ1-1): DGGITQSPKYLFRKEGQNVTLSCEQNLNHDAMYWYRQDPGQGLRLIYYSQIVNDFQKGDIAEGYSVSREKKESFPLTVTSAQKNPTAFYLCASSIGRSARTGNTEAFFGQGTRLTVV.

The V gene is TRBV6-5, the J gene TRBJ2-1; TRBD1 is a possible D gene (6 bases). CDR3 size: 13 residues. Per germline, CDR1 MNHEY and CDR2 SVGAGI. The ends were cut back, 2 bases at V and 7 bases at J, with 9 bases in the middle. The CDR3 coding sequence is TGTGCCAGCAGTTACGCCGGACAGAATGAGCAGTTCTTC. It yields the protein CASSYAGQNEQFF.

The chain combines TRBV7-9 with TRBJ2-1; 8 bases are shared with TRBD2. The CDR3 totals 16 residues. Germline V gives CDR1 SEHNR, CDR2 FQNEAQ (reference sequence). V lost 3 bases, J lost 0 bases, and 4 bases stayed unmatched. The CDR3 protein is CASSFTGTSSYNEQFF. As DNA, the CDR3 is TGTGCCAGCAGCTTTACCGGGACTAGCTCCTACAATGAGCAGTTCTTC. The full variable domain, its missing parts supplied by reference TRBV7-9 and TRBJ2-1, is DTGVSQNPRHKITKRGQNVTFRCDPISEHNRLYWYRQTLGQGPEFLTYFQNEAQLEKSRLLSDRFSAERPKGSFSTLEIQRTEQGDSAMYLCASSFTGTSSYNEQFFGPGTRLTVL.

The rearrangement uses TRBV27 and TRBJ2-3, with TRBD2 matching 9 bases. This CDR3 has 17 residues. V was pared by 1 base and J by 4 bases, with 9 bases of the junction left unmatched. Germline-derived CDR1 and CDR2 are MNHEY and SMNVEV (reference sequence). In nucleotides, the CDR3 is TGTGCCAGCAGTTTATACTCCGGGACTAGCTTCTCAGATACGCAGTATTTT. It translates to CASSLYSGTSFSDTQYF.

The rearrangement links TRBV6-1 to TRBJ1-2; D gene uncertain. There are 13 residues in the CDR3. The germline V and J ends were trimmed by 4 bases and 3 bases, with 9 bases remaining between them. Germline V gives CDR1 MNHNS, CDR2 SASEGT. The CDR3 DNA reads TGTGCCAGCAGTGCCGACGGGGACTATGGCTACACCTTC. Protein: CASSADGDYGYTF.